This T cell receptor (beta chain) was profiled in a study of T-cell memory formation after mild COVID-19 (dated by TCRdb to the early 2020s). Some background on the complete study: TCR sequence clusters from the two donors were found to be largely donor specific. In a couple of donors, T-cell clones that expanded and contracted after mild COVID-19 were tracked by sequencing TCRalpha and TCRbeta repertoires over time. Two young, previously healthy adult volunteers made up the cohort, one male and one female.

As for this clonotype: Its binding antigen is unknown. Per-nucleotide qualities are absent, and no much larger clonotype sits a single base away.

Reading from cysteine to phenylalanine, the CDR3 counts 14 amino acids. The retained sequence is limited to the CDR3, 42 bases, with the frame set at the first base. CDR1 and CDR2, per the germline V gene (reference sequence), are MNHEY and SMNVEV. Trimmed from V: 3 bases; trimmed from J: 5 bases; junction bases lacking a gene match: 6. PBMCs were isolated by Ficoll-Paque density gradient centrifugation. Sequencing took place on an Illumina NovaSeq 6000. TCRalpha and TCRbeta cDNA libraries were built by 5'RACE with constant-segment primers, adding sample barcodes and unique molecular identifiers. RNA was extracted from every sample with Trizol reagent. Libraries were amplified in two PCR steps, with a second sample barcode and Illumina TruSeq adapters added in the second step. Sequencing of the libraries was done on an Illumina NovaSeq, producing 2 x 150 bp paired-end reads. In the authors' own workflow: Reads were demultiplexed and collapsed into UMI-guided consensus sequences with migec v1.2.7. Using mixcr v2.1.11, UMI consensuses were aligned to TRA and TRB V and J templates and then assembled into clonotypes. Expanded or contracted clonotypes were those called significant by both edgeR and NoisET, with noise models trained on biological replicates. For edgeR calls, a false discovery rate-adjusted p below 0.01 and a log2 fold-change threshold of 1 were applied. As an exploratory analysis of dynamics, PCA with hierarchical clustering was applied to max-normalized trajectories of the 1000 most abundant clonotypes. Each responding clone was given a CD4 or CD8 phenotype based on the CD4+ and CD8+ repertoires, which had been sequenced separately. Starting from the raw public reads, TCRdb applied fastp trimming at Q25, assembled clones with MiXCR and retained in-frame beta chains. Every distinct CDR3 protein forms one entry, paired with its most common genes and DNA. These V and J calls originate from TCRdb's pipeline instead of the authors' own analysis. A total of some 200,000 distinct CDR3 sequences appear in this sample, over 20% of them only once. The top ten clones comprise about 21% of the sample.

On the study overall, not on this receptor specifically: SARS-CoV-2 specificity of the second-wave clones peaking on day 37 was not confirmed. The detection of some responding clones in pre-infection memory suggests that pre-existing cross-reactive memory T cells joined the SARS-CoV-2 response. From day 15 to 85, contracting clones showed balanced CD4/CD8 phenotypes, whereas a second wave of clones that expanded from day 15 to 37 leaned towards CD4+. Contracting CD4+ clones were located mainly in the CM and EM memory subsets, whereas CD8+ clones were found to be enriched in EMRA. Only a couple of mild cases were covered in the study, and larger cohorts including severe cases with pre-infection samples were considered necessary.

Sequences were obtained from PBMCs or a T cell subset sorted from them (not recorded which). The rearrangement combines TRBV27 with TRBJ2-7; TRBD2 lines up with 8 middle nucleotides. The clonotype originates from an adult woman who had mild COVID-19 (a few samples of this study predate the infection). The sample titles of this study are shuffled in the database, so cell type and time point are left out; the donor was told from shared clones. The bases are TGTGCCAGCAGTTTGGCGGGGGGCCTTAACGAGCAGTACTTC. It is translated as CASSLAGGLNEQYF.